The 24 T cell receptor beta chains listed next were all sequenced from one sample in a study of cytomegalovirus exposure and HLA in healthy donors. Researchers ran the PCR with 60 Vbeta and 13 Jbeta primers. Profiling relied on immunoSEQ multiplex PCR, and the TCRdb table lists in-frame clones only, not all of them. The data contain 95,000 to 150,000 clones, approximately 75% of them singletons. The material sequenced was PBMCs. These receptors were taken from a man in his forties or fifties in good health and CMV-seronegative.

This chain uses TRBV6-5 with TRBJ1-1, with a tentative D call TRBD1 (5 bases). CDR1 MNHEY and CDR2 SVGAGI come from the germline V gene. The CDR3 loop spans 15 amino acids. The ends were cut back, 5 bases at V and 4 bases at J, with 17 bases in the middle. The CDR3 reads CASSGRGGVVTEAFF. The CDR3 DNA reads TGTGCCAGCAGTGGGCGGGGGGGTGTGGTCACTGAAGCTTTCTTT.

This chain links TRBV4-3 with TRBJ2-2, with unresolved D. Germline CDR1 is LGHNA and CDR2 is YSLEER. The V end was cut by 1 base, the J end by 5 bases, with 2 bases between. There are 12 residues in the CDR3. The CDR3 DNA sequence: TGCGCCAGCAGCCAAGTAACCGGGGAGCTGTTTTTT. Amino acids: CASSQVTGELFF.

This clone was counted only a few times. V usage is TRBV7-9 and J usage is TRBJ2-7; the D gene is possibly TRBD1 (5 bases). The CDR3 is made up of 12 amino acids. Germline assignment: CDR1 SEHNR and CDR2 FQNEAQ (reference sequence). V was shortened by 5 bases and J by 3 bases, with 8 bases between the two germline ends. The CDR3 loop is CASSQTGYEQYF. The CDR3 DNA is TGTGCCAGCAGCCAAACAGGCTACGAGCAGTACTTC.

The genes are TRBV1 and TRBJ1-2; no check of the table's D call, TRBD1, against the DNA was made. TRBV1 is assigned pseudogene status. The CDR3 totals 16 residues. CDR3 in DNA: TGCACCAGCAGTCGGCGACAGTCGGGCTGGAACTATGGCTACACCTTC. Its translation: CTSSRRQSGWNYGYTF.

The genes are TRBV29-1 and TRBJ2-2; 7 nucleotides line up with TRBD1. V lost 7 bases, J lost 1 base, and 15 bases stayed unmatched. The germline gives CDR1 SQVTM, CDR2 ANQGSEA. The CDR3 runs 17 residues. The CDR3 is CSAGVTGTRENTGELFF. The CDR3 DNA is TGCAGCGCTGGGGTGACAGGGACCCGCGAGAACACCGGGGAGCTGTTTTTT.

The J gene is TRBJ2-2, the V gene TRBV10-3; D remains unclear. Germline CDR1 ENHRY, CDR2 SYGVKD. V lost 4 bases, J lost 0 bases, and 6 bases lay in between. The CDR3 totals 14 residues. The CDR3 protein is CAISGPTNTGELFF. The CDR3 coding sequence is TGTGCCATCAGTGGGCCAACGAACACCGGGGAGCTGTTTTTT.

This sequence joins TRBV30 and TRBJ1-5, with a weak D call TRBD1 (5 bases). Trimming stripped 1 base from V and 6 bases from J, with 10 bases between. The length of the CDR3 is 13 residues. Germline assignment: CDR1 GTSNPN and CDR2 SVGIG (reference sequence). The CDR3 nucleotides read TGTGCCTGGAGTGGAGTGGGGGGTCAGCCCCAGCATTTT. Residues: CAWSGVGGQPQHF.

The chain links TRBV30 to TRBJ1-2; D ambiguous. Trimming shortened V by 3 bases and J by 8 bases, and 13 bases separated the two germline ends. The CDR3 spans 12 residues. Per the germline V gene, CDR1 is GTSNPN and CDR2 is SVGIG (reference sequence). CDR3 loop: CAWRLGGSGYTF. The CDR3 nucleotides read TGTGCCTGGAGGTTGGGAGGGTCCGGCTACACCTTC.

A few counts support this clone. This chain uses TRBV14 with TRBJ2-3; D is uncertain. Trimming left V 0 bases short and J 2 bases short, with 12 bases between. There are 16 residues in the CDR3. Germline V gene sequence: CDR1 SGHDN, CDR2 FVKESK. Here the CDR3 DNA reads TGTGCCAGCAGCCAAGATCCAGGCCTTCACACAGATACGCAGTATTTT. Amino acids: CASSQDPGLHTDTQYF.

The rearrangement uses TRBV19 and TRBJ1-4; no firm D call. This CDR3 comprises 13 residues. CDR1 and CDR2 (germline): LNHDA, SQIVND (reference sequence). Trimming stripped 9 bases from V and 10 bases from J, with 18 bases between. The CDR3 DNA sequence: TGTGCCAGCTGGGCCGGTGGGTCCCGAAAACTGTTTTTT. Translating it yields CASWAGGSRKLFF.

This chain connects TRBV19 to TRBJ2-7, with 9 bases aligning to TRBD2. V lost 1 base, J lost 2 bases, and 9 bases stayed unmatched. The CDR3 runs to 17 residues. CDR1 and CDR2 (germline): LNHDA, SQIVND (reference sequence). The CDR3 loop is CASSIAASGGRAYEQYF. The CDR3 DNA reads as TGTGCCAGTAGTATAGCGGCTAGTGGCGGGAGGGCCTACGAGCAGTACTTC. Full variable domain (outside the CDR3, taken from reference TRBV19 and TRBJ2-7): DGGITQSPKYLFRKEGQNVTLSCEQNLNHDAMYWYRQDPGQGLRLIYYSQIVNDFQKGDIAEGYSVSREKKESFPLTVTSAQKNPTAFYLCASSIAASGGRAYEQYFGPGTRLTVT.

The V and J genes are TRBV28 and TRBJ2-7; D unclear. V lost 3 bases and J lost 5, with 14 bases in between. This CDR3 spans 14 amino acids. CDR1 MDHEN and CDR2 SYDVKM come from the germline V gene. In DNA form, the CDR3 reads TGTGCCAGCAGTTTTTTGCAGTCCCATGACGAGCAGTACTTC. This encodes CASSFLQSHDEQYF.

This clone was recorded a few times. The V gene is TRBV19, the J gene TRBJ1-3; D ambiguous. V gave up 5 bases and J gave up 3 bases, with 8 bases separating them. Germline CDR1 reads LNHDA; CDR2 reads SQIVND (reference sequence). This CDR3 has 13 amino acids. CDR3 nucleotide sequence: TGTGCCAGTAGTTCAGGCAATGGAAACACCATATATTTT. Translated: CASSSGNGNTIYF.

About this clone itself: Other DNA sequences within the sample encode an identical CDR3. This rearrangement joins TRBV7-9 to TRBJ1-2, with D possibly matching TRBD1 (5 bases). Trimming cost V 3 bases and J 2 bases, with 7 bases left between them. This CDR3 has 13 residues. Germline CDR1 and CDR2: SEHNR and FQNEAQ (reference sequence). The CDR3 loop is CASSLDKNYGYTF. CDR3 sequence (DNA): TGTGCCAGCAGCTTGGACAAGAACTATGGCTACACCTTC.

This chain links TRBV5-1 with TRBJ1-3; a possible D gene is TRBD1 (6 bases). CDR1 is SGHRS, CDR2 YFSETQ, per germline. This CDR3 has 14 amino acids. V gave up 0 bases and J gave up 4 bases, with 8 bases separating them. CDR3 nucleotides: TGCGCCAGCAGCTTGGGGGGGCAGGGAAACACCATATATTTT. Amino acids: CASSLGGQGNTIYF. The complete variable domain, with remaining parts taken from reference TRBV5-1 and TRBJ1-3, reads KAGVTQTPRYLIKTRGQQVTLSCSPISGHRSVSWYQQTPGQGLQFLFEYFSETQRNKGNFPGRFSGRQFSNSRSEMNVSTLELGDSALYLCASSLGGQGNTIYFGEGSWLTVV.

As DNA, the CDR3 is TGTGCCATCAGCCCCGCCGGGAGAAACTATGGCTACACCTTC. It codes for CAISPAGRNYGYTF. The V and J genes are TRBV10-3 and TRBJ1-2; D uncertain. The CDR3 consists of 14 residues. V was cut by 6 bases and J by 2 bases, with 13 bases left in between. Germline V gene data show CDR1 as ENHRY and CDR2 as SYGVKD.

This chain joins TRBV7-2 and TRBJ1-2; D might be TRBD1 (5 bases). Germline V gives CDR1 SGHTA, CDR2 FQGNSA. Trimming left V 3 bases short and J 4 bases short, with 15 bases between. The CDR3 is 15 residues long. Written as DNA, the CDR3 is TGTGCCAGCAGCTTGGTCGGGGGACTAAGCTATGGCTACACCTTC. As protein: CASSLVGGLSYGYTF.

This sequence joins TRBV5-1 and TRBJ2-3; TRBD2 matches at 10 bases. The CDR3 sequence is 15 residues long. J lost 0 bases, V lost 4 bases, and 2 bases had no gene match. Germline V lookup: CDR1 SGHRS, CDR2 YFSETQ. The CDR3 loop is CASSMTSGSTDTQYF. The CDR3, as DNA: TGCGCCAGCAGCATGACTAGCGGGAGCACAGATACGCAGTATTTT. Full variable domain (remainder filled in from reference TRBV5-1 and TRBJ2-3): KAGVTQTPRYLIKTRGQQVTLSCSPISGHRSVSWYQQTPGQGLQFLFEYFSETQRNKGNFPGRFSGRQFSNSRSEMNVSTLELGDSALYLCASSMTSGSTDTQYFGPGTRLTVL.

The chain combines TRBV27 with TRBJ2-2; 7 nucleotides agree with TRBD2. The CDR3 consists of 14 residues. The germline V gene has CDR1 MNHEY and CDR2 SMNVEV (reference sequence). V was pared by 3 bases and J by 7 bases, with 5 bases of the junction left unmatched. Here the CDR3 DNA reads TGTGCCAGCAGTTTCCCTTCGGGAGGCGGGGAGCTGTTTTTT. Translation gives CASSFPSGGGELFF.

The chain recombines TRBV9 with TRBJ2-2; a weak D match, TRBD1 (5 bases). V gave up 0 bases and J gave up 0 bases, with 9 bases separating them. The germline V gene encodes CDR1 SGDLS and CDR2 YYNGEE. The CDR3 has 16 amino acids. CDR3 region: CASSVGWGTNTGELFF. CDR3 nucleotides: TGTGCCAGCAGCGTAGGGTGGGGCACGAACACCGGGGAGCTGTTTTTT.

This sequence joins TRBV6-5 and TRBJ2-2, with D possibly TRBD1 on 5 matching bases. V lost 6 bases to trimming and J lost 8 bases, with 16 bases between them. The CDR3 spans 14 residues. Germline V gives CDR1 MNHEY, CDR2 SVGAGI. The CDR3 reads CASSVTGVRGELFF. Here the CDR3 DNA reads TGTGCCAGCAGCGTCACAGGTGTAAGGGGGGAGCTGTTTTTT.

The chain links TRBV7-2 to TRBJ1-1, with TRBD1 matching over 7 bases. Germline CDR1 SGHTA, CDR2 FQGNSA. V dropped 8 bases and J dropped 2; count of bases not matched to a gene: 5. The CDR3 loop spans 13 amino acids. The CDR3 DNA follows: TGTGCCAGCCGGGACAGCCCCAACACTGAAGCTTTCTTT. This translates into CASRDSPNTEAFF. Together with reference TRBV7-2 and TRBJ1-1, the CDR3 gives the full variable domain: GAGVSQSPSNKVTEKGKDVELRCDPISGHTALYWYRQSLGQGLEFLIYFQGNSAPDKSGLPSDRFSAERTGGSVSTLTIQRTQQEDSAVYLCASRDSPNTEAFFGQGTRLTVV.

This clone is a singleton in its sample. This sequence joins TRBV7-8 and TRBJ2-2, with TRBD2 matching 9 bases. Germline V gene data show CDR1 as SGHVS and CDR2 as FQNEAQ. This CDR3 is 15 amino acids long. V lost 5 bases and J lost 5; bases outside the gene matches: 6. CDR3 residues: CASSPSGRRTGELFF. DNA of the CDR3: TGTGCCAGCAGCCCAAGCGGGAGGCGTACCGGGGAGCTGTTTTTT.

A single count supports this clone. The V gene is TRBV6-5, the J gene TRBJ1-2; 10 bases align to TRBD1. The V segment lost 2 bases and the J segment 4 bases; nucleotides outside the gene matches: 4. The CDR3 spans 15 residues. Germline V gene sequence: CDR1 MNHEY, CDR2 SVGAGI. In DNA, the CDR3 is TGTGCCAGCAGTTACCGGGACAGGGGCGGCTATGGCTACACCTTC. Protein product: CASSYRDRGGYGYTF.